This T cell receptor (beta chain) was identified during a study of OX40 agonist ivuxolimab in advanced cancers. Clones were read by immunoSEQ multiplex PCR, and TCRdb kept only the in-frame ones, dropping some. The sample yields 55,000 to 80,000 clones, about 86% seen once. Germline CDR1 is GTSNPN and CDR2 is SVGIG (reference sequence). CDR3 size: 12 residues. V shed 1 base and J shed 3 bases, with 6 bases lying between them. The source is an adult with an advanced solid tumor such as melanoma, head and neck, liver or kidney cancer. The sequencing used CD4+ or CD8+ T cells sorted from blood, collected in a trial of the OX40 agonist ivuxolimab. The chain links TRBV30 to TRBJ1-2; tentative D call: TRBD1 (5 bases). The CDR3 loop is CAWSGGYYGYTF. The CDR3 bases are TGTGCCTGGAGTGGGGGGTACTATGGCTACACCTTC.